Each of the 9 T cell receptor beta chains below was sequenced from the same sample in a study of blood T cell repertoires in COVID-19. The method was immunoSEQ multiplex PCR; TCRdb's version includes in-frame clones alone and lacks a portion of them. The sample has 50,000 to 65,000 clones, approximately 85% seen once. Source material: peripheral blood. The receptors stem from a human donor in a cohort sampled during active COVID-19.

V usage is TRBV10-2 and J usage is TRBJ1-1; no clear D. The V end was cut by 6 bases, the J end by 4 bases, with 12 bases between. CDR1 and CDR2 (germline): WSHSY, SAAADI. CDR3 size: 13 residues. The CDR3 loop reads CASSPVRVTEAFF. As DNA, the CDR3 is TGCGCCAGCAGCCCCGTTCGCGTCACTGAAGCTTTCTTT.

The V gene is TRBV15, the J gene TRBJ2-7; 9 bases are shared with TRBD2. V was pared by 6 bases and J by 1 base, with 4 bases of the junction left unmatched. The CDR3 runs to 14 residues. Germline V gene sequence: CDR1 LNHNV, CDR2 YYDKDF (reference sequence). The CDR3 here is CATRTTSGSYEQYF. The CDR3 DNA reads TGTGCCACCAGGACGACTAGCGGATCCTACGAGCAGTACTTC.

The rearrangement uses TRBV28 and TRBJ1-3; D unresolved. Germline V gene data show CDR1 as MDHEN and CDR2 as SYDVKM. CDR3 length: 10 residues. Trimming left V 8 bases short and J 4 bases short, with 3 bases between. Here the CDR3 DNA reads TGTGCCAGCCAAGGAAACACCATATATTTT. Its translation: CASQGNTIYF.

Comment on this clone: At one boundary the junction diverges from the germline segment, which might be a read error. The chain recombines TRBV20-1 with TRBJ1-2, with D perhaps TRBD1 (5 bases). The CDR3 loop spans 12 amino acids. Germline-derived CDR1 and CDR2 are DFQATT and SNEGSKA (reference sequence). CDR3 DNA: TGCAGTGCTAGTGCAGGGAACTACGGCTACACCTTC. It specifies CSASAGNYGYTF.

The chain is built from TRBV28 and TRBJ2-7; 8 nucleotides agree with TRBD2. Germline CDR1 MDHEN, CDR2 SYDVKM. The V segment lost 5 bases and the J segment 4 bases; nucleotides outside the gene matches: 10. The CDR3 length is 15 residues. The CDR3 DNA reads TGTGCCAGCAGTACCCAGCGGGGGCGAGTTTACGAGCAGTACTTC. This gives the protein CASSTQRGRVYEQYF.

This clone was observed a handful of times. The chain uses TRBV7-9 and TRBJ1-1; no definite D call. The CDR3 consists of 16 residues. Germline CDR1 is SEHNR and CDR2 is FQNEAQ (reference sequence). The germline V and J ends were trimmed by 5 bases and 6 bases, with 22 bases remaining between them. CDR3 DNA: TGTGCCAGCAGCATATTTGGTCGGGGAGGATTGTCTGAAGCTTTCTTT. Translation gives CASSIFGRGGLSEAFF. Variable domain in full (rest from reference TRBV7-9 and TRBJ1-1): DTGVSQNPRHKITKRGQNVTFRCDPISEHNRLYWYRQTLGQGPEFLTYFQNEAQLEKSRLLSDRFSAERPKGSFSTLEIQRTEQGDSAMYLCASSIFGRGGLSEAFFGQGTRLTVV.

The sample holds a few counts of this clone. This rearrangement joins TRBV7-9 to TRBJ2-1; 14 nucleotides line up with TRBD2. V lost 3 bases to trimming and J lost 8 bases; unmatched junction nucleotides: 0. The CDR3 covers 14 residues. Germline V gives CDR1 SEHNR, CDR2 FQNEAQ (reference sequence). The CDR3 DNA sequence: TGTGCCAGCAGCTTGGGACTAGCGGGAGATGAGCAGTTCTTC. It encodes CASSLGLAGDEQFF.

The chain combines TRBV29-1 with TRBJ1-5, with D tentatively TRBD1 (6 bases). The length of the CDR3 is 14 residues. The germline gives CDR1 SQVTM, CDR2 ANQGSEA. Trimming removed 6 bases at V and 0 bases at J, with 12 bases between. The CDR3 coding sequence is TGCAGCGTAGCTACAGGGTATAGCAATCAGCCCCAGCATTTT. Protein: CSVATGYSNQPQHF.

This clone appeared a few times. The chain is built from TRBV19 and TRBJ2-7; 7 bases match TRBD2. The germline V gene encodes CDR1 LNHDA and CDR2 SQIVND (reference sequence). The trim removed 3 bases at V and 3 bases at J, leaving 8 bases unmatched. The CDR3 spans 15 residues. CDR3 coding DNA: TGTGCCAGTAGTATCGAAGCGGGAAGAGGCTACGAGCAGTACTTC. Its protein is CASSIEAGRGYEQYF.